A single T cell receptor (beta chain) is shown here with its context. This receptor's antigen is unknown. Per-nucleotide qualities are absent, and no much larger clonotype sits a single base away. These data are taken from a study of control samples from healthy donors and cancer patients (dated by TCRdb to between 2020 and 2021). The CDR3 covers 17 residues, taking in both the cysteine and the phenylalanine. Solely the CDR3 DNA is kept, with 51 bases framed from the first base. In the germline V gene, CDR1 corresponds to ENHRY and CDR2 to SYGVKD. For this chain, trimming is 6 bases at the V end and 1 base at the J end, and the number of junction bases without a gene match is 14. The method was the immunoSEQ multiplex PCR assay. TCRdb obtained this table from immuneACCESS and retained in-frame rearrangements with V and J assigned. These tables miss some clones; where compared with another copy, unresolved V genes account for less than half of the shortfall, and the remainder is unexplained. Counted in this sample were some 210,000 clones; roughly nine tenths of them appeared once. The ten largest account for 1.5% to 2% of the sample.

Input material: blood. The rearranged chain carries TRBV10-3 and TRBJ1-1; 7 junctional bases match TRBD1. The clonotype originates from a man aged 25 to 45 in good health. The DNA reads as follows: TGTGCCATCAGGAGCGCGAACCCAGGGACAGCGAACACTGAAGCTTTCTTT. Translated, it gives CAIRSANPGTANTEAFF.